This T cell receptor (beta chain) was captured in a study of blood T cell repertoires in COVID-19. Study members were between roughly 18 and 89 years old and lived in 24 US regions. V was cut by 0 bases and J by 10 bases, with 9 bases left in between. CDR3 length: 12 amino acids. In germline, CDR1 is ENHRY, CDR2 SYGVKD. Authors' data handling: Reference gene primer amplification yielded estimated nucleated cell counts. Generated by immunoSEQ multiplex PCR, the TCRdb table keeps only in-frame clones and is missing some. The V and J calls and clone size were taken over from that table, and D and trimming were inferred from the DNA. The sample contains about 260,000 clones, just under 90% of which appear only once.

This sequence originates from a man over 45 who had been exposed to COVID-19. Input material: PBMCs or T cells enriched from blood (not recorded which). The V gene is TRBV10-3, the J gene TRBJ1-1; D might be TRBD1 (5 bases). The CDR3 nucleotides are TGTGCCATCAGTGAGTCTAATAGGGGAGCTTTCTTT. Translated, it gives CAISESNRGAFF.